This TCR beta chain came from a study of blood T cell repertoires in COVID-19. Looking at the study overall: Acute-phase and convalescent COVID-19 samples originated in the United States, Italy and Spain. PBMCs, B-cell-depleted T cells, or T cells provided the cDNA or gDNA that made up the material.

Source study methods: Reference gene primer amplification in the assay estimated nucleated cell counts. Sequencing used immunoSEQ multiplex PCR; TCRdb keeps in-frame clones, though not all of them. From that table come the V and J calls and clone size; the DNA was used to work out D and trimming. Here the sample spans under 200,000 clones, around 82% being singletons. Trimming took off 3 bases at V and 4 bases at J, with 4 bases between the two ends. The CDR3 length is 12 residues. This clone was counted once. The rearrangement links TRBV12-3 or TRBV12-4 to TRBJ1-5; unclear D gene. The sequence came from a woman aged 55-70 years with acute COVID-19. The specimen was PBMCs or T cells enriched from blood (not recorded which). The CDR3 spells CASSFRNQPQHF. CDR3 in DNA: TGTGCCAGCAGTTTTCGTAATCAGCCCCAGCATTTT.